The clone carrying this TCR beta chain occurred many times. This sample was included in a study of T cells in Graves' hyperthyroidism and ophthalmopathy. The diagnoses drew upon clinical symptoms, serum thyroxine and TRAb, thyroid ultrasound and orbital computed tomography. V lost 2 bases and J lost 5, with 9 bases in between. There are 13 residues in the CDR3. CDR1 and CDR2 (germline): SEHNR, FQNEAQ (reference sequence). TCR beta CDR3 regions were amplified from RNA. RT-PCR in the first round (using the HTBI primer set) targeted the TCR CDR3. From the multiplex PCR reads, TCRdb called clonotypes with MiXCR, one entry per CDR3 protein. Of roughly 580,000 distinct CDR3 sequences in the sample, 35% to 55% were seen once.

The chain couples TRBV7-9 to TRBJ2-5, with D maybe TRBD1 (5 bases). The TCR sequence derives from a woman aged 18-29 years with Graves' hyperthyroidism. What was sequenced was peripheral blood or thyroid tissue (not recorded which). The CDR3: CASSLPRDETQYF. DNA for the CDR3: TGTGCCAGCAGCTTACCCAGGGATGAGACCCAGTACTTC.